This entry lists 6 T cell receptor beta chains sequenced from one sample in a study of shared clonotypes between healthy human individuals. The naive CD8 fraction comprised CD45RO-negative cells positively selected for CCR7 and excluded terminally differentiated effector memory CD45RA+ cells. Sequencing was performed with immunoSEQ multiplex PCR; in TCRdb, only in-frame clones are kept and a portion is missing. This table has around 2,000,000 clones, about 95% appearing once. Sequenced: naive CD8+ T cells sorted from blood. The receptors shown here come from a man aged 18 to 35 in good health.

The chain couples TRBV7-9 to TRBJ2-6; D uncertain. V was trimmed by 5 bases and J by 1 base, leaving 12 bases between them. CDR3 length equals 16 residues. Germline CDR1 SEHNR, CDR2 FQNEAQ (reference sequence). The CDR3 loop is CASSLTGISGANVLTF. As DNA, the CDR3 is TGTGCCAGCAGCCTGACTGGAATTTCTGGGGCCAACGTCCTGACTTTC.

The chain recombines TRBV5-1 with TRBJ2-1; 8 bases match TRBD1. Looked up from germline, CDR1 is SGHRS and CDR2 is YFSETQ. CDR3 length: 13 residues. V shed 7 bases, J shed 8 bases, and the junction held 8 bases outside the gene matches. In DNA form, the CDR3 reads TGCGCCAGCCGTTGGACAGGGCTGGATGAGCAGTTCTTC. Residues: CASRWTGLDEQFF.

The rearrangement joins TRBV18 to TRBJ2-7; perhaps TRBD1 as D (6 bases). This CDR3 region has 15 residues. Germline V gene lookup returns CDR1 KGHSH and CDR2 LQKENI. Trimming pared 1 base from V and 4 bases from J, leaving 14 bases between. The CDR3, as DNA: TGTGCCAGCTCACCACTCAGGGGAACAGAGTACGAGCAGTACTTC. Amino acid sequence: CASSPLRGTEYEQYF.

This CDR3 is CASSESAASSYNEQFF. As DNA, the CDR3 is TGCGCCAGCAGTGAGTCGGCGGCGTCCTCCTACAATGAGCAGTTCTTC. The chain uses TRBV10-1 and TRBJ2-1; D call uncertain. This CDR3 is built from 16 residues. Trimming took 0 bases from V and 0 from J, leaving 9 bases between them. CDR1 WNHNN and CDR2 SYGVQD come from the germline V gene (reference sequence).

This rearrangement joins TRBV5-6 to TRBJ2-6, with unresolved D. Per germline, CDR1 SGHDT and CDR2 YYEEEE. This CDR3 has 17 amino acids. V was trimmed by 0 bases and J by 0 bases, leaving 10 bases between them. This CDR3 is CASSLGGFLSGANVLTF. The CDR3 DNA reads TGTGCCAGCAGCTTGGGGGGTTTCCTCTCTGGGGCCAACGTCCTGACTTTC.

The chain links TRBV19 to TRBJ1-1; D gene uncertain. This CDR3 contains 16 residues. Germline values: CDR1 LNHDA, CDR2 SQIVND (reference sequence). Trimming removed 4 bases from V and 5 bases from J, with 20 bases in between. CDR3 in amino acids: CASSRAAESLGTEAFF. Written as DNA, the CDR3 is TGTGCCAGTAGTAGGGCGGCAGAATCCTTGGGGACTGAAGCTTTCTTT.